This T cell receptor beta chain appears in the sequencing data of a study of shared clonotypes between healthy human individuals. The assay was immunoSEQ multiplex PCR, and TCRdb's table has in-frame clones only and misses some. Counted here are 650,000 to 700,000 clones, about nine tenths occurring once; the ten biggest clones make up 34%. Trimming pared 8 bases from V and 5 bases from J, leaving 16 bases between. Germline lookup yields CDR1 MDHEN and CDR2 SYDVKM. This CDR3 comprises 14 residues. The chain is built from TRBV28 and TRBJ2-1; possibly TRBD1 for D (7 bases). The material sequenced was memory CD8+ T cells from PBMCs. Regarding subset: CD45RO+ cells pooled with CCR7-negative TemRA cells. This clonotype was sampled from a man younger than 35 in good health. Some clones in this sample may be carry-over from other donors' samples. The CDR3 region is CASQGGKRDNEQFF. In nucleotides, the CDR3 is TGTGCCAGCCAGGGGGGTAAAAGGGACAATGAGCAGTTCTTC.